This T cell receptor beta chain was observed in a study of T-cell reconstitution after alpha-beta-depleted transplantation in children. Study-wide points: Several hundred rapidly expanded clones from non-depleted graft cells reportedly supplied alpha-beta T cells about two months post-transplant.

Germline V gene data show CDR1 as MDHEN and CDR2 as SYDVKM. The V end lost 2 bases, the J end lost 11 bases, and 13 bases lay between the germline ends. The CDR3 extends over 13 amino acids. This clonotype turned up a few times. Its antigen is unidentified. Unique molecular identifiers were incorporated into the prepared TCRbeta library. One entry per CDR3 protein, called by TCRdb with MiXCR from the PCR reads. The sample consists of some 120,000 distinct CDR3 sequences, about a tenth of them appearing once. The TCR was taken from a girl under two years old who had a stem cell transplant for combined immunodeficiency, so the T cells may come from the graft donor. The starting material was PBMCs, mostly from graft donor cells, obtained 180 days after TCRalphabeta/CD19-depleted stem cell transplant. The V and J genes are TRBV28 and TRBJ2-4; the D gene is possibly TRBD1 (5 bases). CDR3 DNA sequence: TGTGCCAGCAGTTTACAGGGCCAACATGTTCAGTACTTC. This codes for CASSLQGQHVQYF.